This T cell receptor (beta chain) was captured by sequencing in a study of cytotoxic CD8 clonotypes in ibrutinib-treated CLL. General study findings and limits: Having risen at ibrutinib response, clonality had fallen back toward baseline by progression.

The CDR3 totals 16 residues. The V and J ends lost 1 base and 4 bases, in that order; junction bases with no gene match: 5. CDR1 and CDR2 (germline): SGHAT, FQNNGV. Comment on this clone: The antigen remains undetermined.

TCRdb keeps only in-frame clones here, not all; method: immunoSEQ multiplex PCR. The sample records 150,000 to 200,000 clones, 72% being singletons. This chain uses TRBV11-2 with TRBJ2-1; TRBD2 matches at 9 bases. Sequenced here: PBMCs, sampled after 24 months of ibrutinib treatment. This clonotype was obtained from a human donor with chronic lymphocytic leukemia. The CDR3 spells CASSLVGLAVYNEQFF. CDR3 bases: TGTGCCAGCAGCTTAGTGGGACTAGCAGTATACAATGAGCAGTTCTTC.